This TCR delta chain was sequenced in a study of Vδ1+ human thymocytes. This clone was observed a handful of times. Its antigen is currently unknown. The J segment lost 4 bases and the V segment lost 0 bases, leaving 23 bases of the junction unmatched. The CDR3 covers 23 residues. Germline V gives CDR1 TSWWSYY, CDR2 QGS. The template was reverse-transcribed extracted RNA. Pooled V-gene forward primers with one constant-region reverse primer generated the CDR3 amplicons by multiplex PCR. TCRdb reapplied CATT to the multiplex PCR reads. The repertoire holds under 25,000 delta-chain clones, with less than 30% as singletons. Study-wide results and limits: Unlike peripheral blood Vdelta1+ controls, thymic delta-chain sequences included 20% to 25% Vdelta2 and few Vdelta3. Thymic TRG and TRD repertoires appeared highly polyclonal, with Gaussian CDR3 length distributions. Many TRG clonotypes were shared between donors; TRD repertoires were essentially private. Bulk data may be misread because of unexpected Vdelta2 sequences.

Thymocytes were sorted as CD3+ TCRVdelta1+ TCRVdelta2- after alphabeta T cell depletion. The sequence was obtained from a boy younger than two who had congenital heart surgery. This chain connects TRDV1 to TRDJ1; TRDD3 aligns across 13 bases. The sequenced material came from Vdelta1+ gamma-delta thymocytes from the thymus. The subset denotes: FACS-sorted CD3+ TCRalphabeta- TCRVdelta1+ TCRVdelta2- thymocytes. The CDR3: CALGELAGPLPLLGDTRYDKLIF. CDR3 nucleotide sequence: TGTGCTCTTGGGGAACTAGCGGGTCCTTTACCACTACTGGGGGATACGAGGTACGATAAACTCATCTTT.